A selection of T cell receptor beta chains follows, all from one sample in a study of T cells in Graves' hyperthyroidism and ophthalmopathy. TCRdb independently ran MiXCR on the multiplex PCR reads; one entry per CDR3 protein. The data contain about 350,000 distinct CDR3 sequences, about 15% of them singletons. Material for sequencing was blood. These receptors were taken from a woman younger than 45 with Graves' hyperthyroidism. Each CDR3 is given with its conserved first and last residue. The order of the fields is V gene, clone size, J gene, D gene, CDR3 length, CDR3 protein, CDR3 DNA. The D gene is left open where the match is weak. Clone sizes are given selectively: once, few, many, or a class where the clone is expanded.

TRBV29-1	few	TRBJ1-5	.	14	CSVERWTDNQPQHF	TGCAGCGTTGAAAGATGGACAGACAATCAGCCCCAGCATTTT
TRBV5-5	many	TRBJ1-1	TRBD1	13	CASSPEGASEAFF	TGTGCCAGCAGCCCGGAGGGGGCTTCTGAAGCTTTCTTT
TRBV6-1	many	TRBJ2-4	.	12	CASSDGGPVQYF	TGTGCCAGCAGTGACGGGGGGCCCGTTCAGTACTTC
TRBV6-2/TRBV6-3	many	TRBJ1-5	.	19	CASSFSPWGAARGNQPQHF	TGTGCCAGCAGTTTTAGTCCTTGGGGAGCGGCGCGGGGAAATCAGCCCCAGCATTTT
TRBV10-2	once	TRBJ2-1	.	12	CASSEARSSQFF	TGCGCCAGCAGTGAGGCCCGATCTTCGCAGTTCTTC
TRBV6-1	.	TRBJ1-4	.	14	CASSPDRLNEKLFF	TGTGCCAGCAGTCCGGACAGACTTAATGAAAAACTGTTTTTT
TRBV12-3/TRBV12-4	many	TRBJ1-1	.	21	CASRSGDAGPNSREMNTEAFF	TGTGCCAGCAGAAGCGGAGACGCGGGACCAAACAGCCGAGAGATGAACACTGAAGCTTTCTTT
TRBV25-1	.	TRBJ1-1	.	13	CASSEGRGWLAFF	TGTGCCAGCAGTGAAGGAAGGGGTTGGCTAGCTTTCTTT
TRBV20-1	few	TRBJ2-1	.	13	CSARPIGLNEQFF	TGCAGTGCCCGCCCGATTGGTCTGAATGAGCAGTTCTTC
TRBV5-5	few	TRBJ2-4	.	14	CASSFAADENIQYF	TGTGCCAGCAGCTTTGCTGCGGATGAAAACATTCAGTACTTC
TRBV16	few	TRBJ1-1	.	14	CASSQVAAGTEAFF	TGTGCCAGCAGCCAGGTAGCCGCAGGCACTGAAGCTTTCTTT
TRBV2	many	TRBJ2-7	.	13	CASRNLLDYEQYF	TGTGCCAGCAGAAACCTCCTCGACTACGAGCAGTACTTC
TRBV4-2	.	TRBJ2-1	.	13	CASSQDAANEQFF	TGTGCCAGCAGCCAAGATGCGGCAAATGAGCAGTTCTTC
TRBV5-1	many	TRBJ2-1	.	13	CASNTGYRNEQFF	TGCGCCAGCAACACAGGGTATCGGAATGAGCAGTTCTTC
TRBV5-8	.	TRBJ1-4	.	13	CASSRRPEEKLFF	TGTGCCAGCAGCCGACGACCCGAGGAAAAACTGTTTTTT
TRBV12-3/TRBV12-4	many	TRBJ2-5	.	11	CASSLLETQYF	TGTGCCAGCAGTTTGCTGGAGACCCAGTACTTC
TRBV20-1	many	TRBJ2-3	TRBD1	15	CSADAGTGGAGTQYF	TGCAGTGCTGATGCCGGGACAGGAGGCGCCGGTACGCAGTATTTT
TRBV6-1	once	TRBJ2-3	TRBD2	16	CASSPRYSGSTDTQYF	TGTGCCAGCAGCCCCAGATATAGCGGGAGTACAGATACGCAGTATTTT
TRBV20-1	many	TRBJ2-5	.	11	CSAADRPMVYF	TGCAGTGCTGCGGATAGACCTATGGTGTACTTC
TRBV7-9	few	TRBJ2-2	TRBD2	16	CASSQSITSGTGELFF	TGTGCCAGCAGCCAGAGTATTACTAGCGGGACCGGGGAGCTGTTTTTT
TRBV19	many	TRBJ1-5	.	18	CASSSPGGTFHSNQPQHF	TGTGCCAGTAGCTCCCCCGGGGGGACATTTCATAGCAATCAGCCCCAGCATTTT
TRBV27	many	TRBJ2-7	.	15	CASSFYSDRVNEQYF	TGTGCCAGCAGTTTCTATTCGGACAGAGTCAACGAGCAGTACTTC
TRBV5-1	few	TRBJ1-1	.	14	CASSPNSGDTEAFF	TGCGCCAGCAGCCCCAACTCAGGGGACACTGAAGCTTTCTTT
TRBV12-3/TRBV12-4	many	TRBJ1-1	.	14	CASSTRDTNTEAFF	TGTGCCAGCAGTACCCGGGACACCAACACTGAAGCTTTCTTT
TRBV20-1	.	TRBJ2-1	TRBD2	15	CSASGASGAYNEQFF	TGCAGTGCTAGTGGGGCTAGCGGGGCCTACAATGAGCAGTTCTTC
TRBV24-1	many	TRBJ2-3	TRBD2	17	CATSELGAGVGTDTQYF	TGTGCCACCAGTGAACTCGGAGCGGGAGTCGGTACAGATACGCAGTATTTT
TRBV5-4	few	TRBJ2-2	TRBD1	16	CASSTGTGHNTGELFF	TGTGCCAGCAGCACGGGGACAGGCCACAACACCGGGGAGCTGTTTTTT
TRBV7-2	many	TRBJ2-1	.	14	CASSSTRAFNEQFF	TGTGCCAGCAGCTCTACTAGAGCCTTTAATGAGCAGTTCTTC
TRBV2	many	TRBJ2-7	.	16	CASSVEPLGISYEQYF	TGTGCCAGCAGTGTTGAGCCACTAGGAATCAGCTACGAGCAGTACTTC
TRBV13	few	TRBJ2-4	.	16	CASSLKVRGPLGIQYF	TGTGCCAGCAGCTTAAAGGTGCGGGGCCCCCTTGGAATTCAGTACTTC